This T cell receptor (beta chain) was identified during a study of shared clonotypes between healthy human individuals. Study-wide results and caveats: Generation probabilities were higher for clonotypes shared across all four sorted-subset donors than for unshared ones.

Only in-frame clones appear in the TCRdb table, and some are missing; sequencing was by immunoSEQ multiplex PCR. The sample yields just over 2,000,000 clones, around 96% seen once. Cells designated naive CD8 were CD45RO-negative and were positively selected for CCR7, with terminally differentiated effector memory CD45RA+ cells excluded. Details on this clone: What it binds is not known.

The CDR3 runs to 13 residues. Germline-derived CDR1 and CDR2 are PRHDT and FYEKMQ (reference sequence). Trimming shortened V by 7 bases and J by 2 bases, and 10 bases separated the two germline ends. This TCR came from a man in his late teens or twenties in good health. The source material was naive CD8+ T cells sorted from blood. The chain links TRBV13 to TRBJ2-3; D is undetermined. The CDR3 DNA sequence: TGTGCCAGCAAGGACCGACCCACAGATACGCAGTATTTT. This gives the protein CASKDRPTDTQYF.